Each of the 7 T cell receptor beta chains below was sequenced from the same sample in a study of T-cell reconstitution after alpha-beta-depleted transplantation in children. This sample's TCRbeta library carried unique molecular identifier barcodes. TCRdb ran MiXCR on the PCR reads and lists one entry per CDR3 protein. Here the sample spans a few hundred thousand distinct CDR3 sequences, around 15% being singletons. Sequences were derived from PBMCs, mostly from graft donor cells, sampled 360 days after TCRalphabeta/CD19-depleted stem cell transplant. Receptor source: a boy under three years old who had a stem cell transplant for Wiskott-Aldrich syndrome, so the T cells may come from the graft donor.

This clonotype was seen more than once but under ten times. J is TRBJ2-2 and V is TRBV27; D is uncertain. V was clipped by 3 bases and J by 3 bases, with 5 bases between them. The CDR3 is 13 residues long. Germline V gene sequence: CDR1 MNHEY, CDR2 SMNVEV (reference sequence). CDR3 region: CASSFRYTGELFF. The CDR3, as DNA: TGTGCCAGCAGTTTCCGGTACACCGGGGAGCTGTTTTTT.

The chain couples TRBV7-2 to TRBJ2-6; D is unclear. The CDR3 is 15 amino acids. V was shortened by 2 bases and J by 0 bases, with 5 bases between the two germline ends. Germline CDR1 and CDR2: SGHTA and FQGNSA. The CDR3 coding sequence is TGTGCCAGCAGCTTATTGGTCTCTGGGGCCAACGTCCTGACTTTC. Residues: CASSLLVSGANVLTF.

The chain uses TRBV5-6 and TRBJ2-1; D might be TRBD2 (5 bases). This CDR3 is 13 amino acids long. CDR1 is SGHDT, CDR2 YYEEEE, per germline. Trimming took 4 bases from V and 8 from J, leaving 13 bases between them. The CDR3 sequence: CASSGGQVHEQFF. CDR3 coding DNA: TGTGCCAGCAGCGGCGGGCAGGTTCATGAGCAGTTCTTC.

This clonotype appeared a few times. The V gene is TRBV20-1, the J gene TRBJ2-3; D gene uncertain. Trimming removed 8 bases at V and 1 base at J, with 10 bases between. CDR3 length equals 12 residues. Looked up from germline, CDR1 is DFQATT and CDR2 is SNEGSKA (reference sequence). DNA for the CDR3: TGCAGTACCACTTACGGCACAGATACGCAGTATTTT. This sequence encodes CSTTYGTDTQYF.

At least ten counts were recorded for this clonotype. The chain joins TRBV10-3 to TRBJ2-7; unclear D gene. Trimming left V 10 bases short and J 4 bases short, with 14 bases between. The CDR3 is 12 residues long. The V gene's germline CDR1 is ENHRY and CDR2 SYGVKD. The CDR3 spells CATRPLGYEQYF. CDR3 DNA: TGTGCCACCCGACCTTTGGGGTACGAGCAGTACTTC.

On this clonotype itself: The junction departs from the called germline gene at one end, perhaps through a read error. The V call is TRBV5-5, the J call TRBJ2-5, with TRBD2 matching over 13 bases. Germline values: CDR1 SGHKS, CDR2 YYEKEE (reference sequence). This CDR3 has 14 residues. The CDR3 DNA reads as TGTGCCAGCAGCTTGCCCCGACTAGCGGGGGGTCTAACGTTC. Its protein product is CASSLPRLAGGLTF.

The chain joins TRBV7-9 to TRBJ2-1; 9 bases align to TRBD1. Trimming took 5 bases from V and 9 from J; bases not matched to a gene: 8. Germline V CDR1 and CDR2: SEHNR, FQNEAQ (reference sequence). The CDR3 covers 14 residues. Here the CDR3 DNA reads TGTGCCAGCAGCCTCGGGACAGGGCATGCTGAGCAGTTCTTC. Translation: CASSLGTGHAEQFF.